These 16 T cell receptor beta chains were all obtained from the same sample, sequenced in a study of neurological immune-mediated disorders. TCRdb redid the calling of the 5' RACE reads with MiXCR, one entry per CDR3 protein. The data contain 75,000 to 95,000 distinct CDR3 sequences, roughly 15% of them singletons. Sequenced sample: PBMCs. These receptors came from a woman between 40 and 55 years old in good health.

This clonotype occurred many times. A junction boundary mismatches the germline segment, possibly from a read error. The genes are TRBV5-1 and TRBJ1-4, with D possibly being TRBD1 (6 bases). CDR3 length: 14 residues. Per germline, CDR1 SGHRS and CDR2 YFSETQ. The DNA of the CDR3 is TGCGCCAGCGGCTTGGGGGGCCCTAATGAAAAACTGTTTTTT. Its translation is CASGLGGPNEKLFF.

The chain joins TRBV29-1 to TRBJ2-1, with 7 bases lining up with TRBD2. V dropped 7 bases and J dropped 7; count of bases not matched to a gene: 10. The CDR3 runs to 13 residues. The germline CDR1 and CDR2 sequences are SQVTM and ANQGSEA. The CDR3 region is CSARTSNRNEQFF. Here the CDR3 DNA reads TGCAGCGCCCGGACTAGTAATAGGAATGAGCAGTTCTTC.

Of note for this clonotype: A much bigger clone sits one base away, suggesting this may be a read error. V and J are TRBV12-3 or TRBV12-4 and TRBJ2-2; 9 bases are shared with TRBD2. The CDR3 loop spans 16 amino acids. With V trimmed by 6 bases and J by 6 bases, 11 bases remained unmatched. CDR3: CASRLTSGGIPGELFF. The CDR3 DNA is TGTGCCAGCAGATTGACAAGCGGGGGGATCCCCGGGGAGCTGTTTTTT.

This clonotype was observed at least ten times. V usage is TRBV25-1 and J usage is TRBJ2-7; TRBD2 might be the D (6 bases). Trimming removed 5 bases at V and 2 bases at J, with 13 bases between. There are 14 residues in the CDR3. CDR1 and CDR2 (germline): MGHDK, SYGVNS. The CDR3 region is CASSPLGEAYEQYF. DNA of the CDR3: TGTGCCAGCAGTCCGTTGGGGGAGGCCTACGAGCAGTACTTC.

About this clonotype itself: This sequence may be a read error, since a much larger clone differs from it by one base. The chain is built from TRBV29-1 and TRBJ2-1, with TRBD1 identical over 7 bases. CDR1 and CDR2 from the germline V gene are SQVTM and ANQGSEA. This CDR3 comprises 10 residues. CDR3 sequence reads: CRAEQGEQFF. DNA of the CDR3: TGCAGAGCCGAACAGGGGGAGCAGTTCTTC.

This clonotype was seen ten or more times. The chain carries TRBV7-9 and TRBJ1-1; the D is unclear. V lost 5 bases and J lost 1, with 8 bases in between. This CDR3 is 13 amino acids long. The germline V gene has CDR1 SEHNR and CDR2 FQNEAQ (reference sequence). CDR3 nucleotides: TGTGCCAGCAGCCAGATGCAGAACACTGAAGCTTTCTTT. This sequence encodes CASSQMQNTEAFF.

For this clonotype: The germline gene is not matched at one end of the junction; a read error may be the cause. CDR3 region: CASSQDMLASGANVLTF. Here the CDR3 DNA reads TGTGCCAGCAGCCAAGATATGTTGGCCTCTGGGGCAAACGTCCTGACTTTC. This chain links TRBV3-1 with TRBJ2-6; perhaps TRBD1 as D (5 bases). The germline CDR1 and CDR2 sequences are LGHDT and YNNKEL (reference sequence). The CDR3 runs to 17 residues.

This clonotype was counted at least ten times. J is TRBJ1-4 and V is TRBV9; a weak D match, TRBD1 (5 bases). CDR1 and CDR2 (germline): SGDLS, YYNGEE. V lost 3 bases, J lost 4 bases, and 10 bases lay in between. The CDR3 extends over 14 amino acids. CDR3 sequence (DNA): TGTGCCAGCAGCGGGGACGGAATTAATGAAAAACTGTTTTTT. Residues: CASSGDGINEKLFF.

Only a few counts were recorded for this clonotype. The chain is built from TRBV4-3 and TRBJ1-5; D not resolved. Trimming stripped 0 bases from V and 9 bases from J, with 12 bases between. The V gene's germline CDR1 is LGHNA and CDR2 YSLEER. The CDR3 has 14 residues. For the CDR3, the DNA is TGCGCCAGCAGCCAAGACTTTGGGGAAAGGCCCCAGCATTTT. Translated, it gives CASSQDFGERPQHF.

This clonotype was counted many times. The V and J genes are TRBV7-3 and TRBJ2-3; 9 bases map to TRBD2. The CDR3 is 15 amino acids. V dropped 5 bases and J dropped 1; count of bases not matched to a gene: 4. Looked up from germline, CDR1 is SGHTA and CDR2 is FQGTGA. The CDR3, as DNA: TGTGCCAGCAGCCTGATAGCGGGGGGCACAGATACGCAGTATTTT. Amino acid sequence: CASSLIAGGTDTQYF.

This chain links TRBV5-4 with TRBJ2-1; D is possibly TRBD1 (6 bases). The CDR3 totals 14 residues. The V end was cut by 5 bases, the J end by 0 bases, with 9 bases between. Germline V lookup: CDR1 SGHNT, CDR2 YYREEE (reference sequence). The CDR3 nucleotides are TGTGCCAGCAGAGTGGACAGCTCCTACAATGAGCAGTTCTTC. Translated, it gives CASRVDSSYNEQFF.

A note on this clonotype: The junction differs from germline at one of its ends, possibly a read error. This chain links TRBV4-3 with TRBJ2-2; 10 bases are shared with TRBD2. Germline CDR1 and CDR2: LGHNA and YSLEER. This CDR3 spans 17 amino acids. The CDR3 bases are TGCGCCAACAGCCAAGATGCTAGCGGGGGGAACACCGGGGAGCTGTTTTTT. Protein product: CANSQDASGGNTGELFF.

The DNA of the CDR3 is TGTGCCAGCAGTGAATCACAGGTGATCGAGACCCAGTACTTC. Protein: CASSESQVIETQYF. The chain is built from TRBV11-1 and TRBJ2-5, with TRBD1 as a possible D gene (5 bases). Germline loops: CDR1 SGHAT, CDR2 FQDESV (reference sequence). The CDR3 consists of 14 residues. Trimming stripped 6 bases from V and 5 bases from J, with 16 bases between.

For this clonotype: One end of the junction varies from germline; a read error may be responsible. The rearrangement joins TRBV7-7 to TRBJ2-5; D is unclear. CDR1 SSHAT and CDR2 FNYEAQ come from the germline V gene (reference sequence). The CDR3 runs to 13 residues. The chain's CDR3 is CASSPGRPETQYF. Written as DNA, the CDR3 is TGTGCTAGCAGTCCGGGCCGTCCGGAGACCCAGTACTTC.

The chain links TRBV28 to TRBJ1-5; a weak D match, TRBD1 (6 bases). CDR1 MDHEN and CDR2 SYDVKM come from the germline V gene. This CDR3 region has 16 residues. The ends were cut back, 2 bases at V and 6 bases at J, with 17 bases in the middle. CDR3 bases: TGTGCCAGCAGTTTACGGGGGGGCCAACTAAGTCAGCCCCAGCATTTT. It encodes CASSLRGGQLSQPQHF.

This clonotype was recorded at least ten times. The chain links TRBV12-3 or TRBV12-4 to TRBJ1-1, with TRBD1 as a possible D gene (6 bases). CDR3 length: 11 residues. V dropped 7 bases and J dropped 4 bases, with 7 bases sitting between them. The CDR3 loop reads CASTRGTEAFF. In DNA, the CDR3 is TGTGCCAGCACCAGGGGCACTGAAGCTTTCTTT.